The 9 T cell receptor beta chains listed next were all sequenced from one sample in a study of T cells after yellow fever vaccination. MiXCR, applied by TCRdb to the 5' RACE reads, yields one record per CDR3 protein. The sample lists under 600,000 distinct CDR3 sequences; just over 20% were seen once. The specimen comprised PBMCs, sampled approximately 22 days after the first yellow fever vaccination. The source is a man between 18 and 29 years old who received the YFV17D yellow fever vaccine.

This clonotype was recorded a few times. The chain links TRBV20-1 to TRBJ2-7, with TRBD2 matching 8 bases. The CDR3 runs 13 residues. The J segment lost 6 bases and the V segment lost 3 bases, leaving 7 bases of the junction unmatched. Germline-derived CDR1 and CDR2 are DFQATT and SNEGSKA (reference sequence). The DNA of the CDR3 is TGCAGTGCTAGGGGACTAGGAGGGCGCGAGCAGTACGTC. Translating gives CSARGLGGREQYV.

The chain has TRBV5-1 and TRBJ1-6; a weak D match, TRBD1 (5 bases). V was pared by 4 bases and J by 7 bases, with 15 bases between. CDR3 length equals 15 residues. Germline CDR1 reads SGHRS; CDR2 reads YFSETQ. CDR3 amino acids: CASSGGEGANSPLHF. CDR3 DNA sequence: TGCGCCAGCAGCGGAGGGGAGGGCGCGAATTCACCCCTCCACTTT.

This clonotype was counted ten times or more. V and J are TRBV7-2 and TRBJ2-1; the match to TRBD1 covers 8 bases. CDR1 SGHTA and CDR2 FQGNSA come from the germline V gene. The V gene end was trimmed by 1 base and the J gene end by 7 bases; junction bases not matched to a gene: 9. This CDR3 spans 16 amino acids. CDR3 DNA: TGTGCCAGCAGCTTAGATCGCAGGGGGCTAGGGAATGAGCAGTTCTTC. Its translation is CASSLDRRGLGNEQFF.

This clonotype occurred a few times. V and J are TRBV12-3 or TRBV12-4 and TRBJ2-3; no reliable D call. Trimming shortened V by 8 bases and J by 4 bases, and 10 bases separated the two germline ends. This CDR3 has 12 residues. DNA for the CDR3: TGTGCCAGCGCTGAACCCGCAGATACGCAGTATTTT. As protein: CASAEPADTQYF.

The J gene is TRBJ2-5, the V gene TRBV9; D unresolved. The germline V and J ends were trimmed by 0 bases and 4 bases, with 10 bases remaining between them. CDR1 is SGDLS, CDR2 YYNGEE, per germline. CDR3 length: 14 residues. The CDR3 nucleotides are TGTGCCAGCAGCGTAGAACCGGGTCCAGAGACCCAGTACTTC. This sequence encodes CASSVEPGPETQYF.

This clonotype was found a few times. The rearrangement uses TRBV12-3 or TRBV12-4 and TRBJ1-2; tentative D call: TRBD1 (6 bases). V was cut by 5 bases and J by 8 bases, with 12 bases left in between. The CDR3 extends over 12 amino acids. CDR3 sequence: CASSPDSGGYTF. DNA of the CDR3: TGTGCCAGCAGTCCGGACAGCGGGGGCTACACCTTC.

This clonotype was detected only a few times. V usage is TRBV18 and J usage is TRBJ2-5; TRBD1 matches 8 bases. The CDR3 runs to 16 residues. Germline CDR1 reads KGHSH; CDR2 reads LQKENI. V lost 3 bases to trimming and J lost 2 bases; unmatched junction nucleotides: 8. CDR3 amino acids: CASSPNSQGAQETQYF. The CDR3 region has the DNA TGTGCCAGCTCACCGAATAGCCAGGGGGCACAAGAGACCCAGTACTTC.

This clonotype was seen a handful of times. This rearrangement joins TRBV24-1 to TRBJ1-1, with TRBD1 as a possible D gene (5 bases). The CDR3 spans 14 residues. Germline V CDR1 and CDR2: KGHDR, SFDVKD. The V gene lost 5 bases and the J gene lost 3 bases, with 12 bases spanning the gap. CDR3 sequence (DNA): TGTGCCACCAGTGTCAAGGGGAGGGACACTGAAGCTTTCTTT. Its translation: CATSVKGRDTEAFF.

The chain joins TRBV19 to TRBJ1-2, with D tentatively TRBD1 (5 bases). This CDR3 has 12 amino acids. V was trimmed by 6 bases and J by 4 bases, leaving 9 bases between them. Germline V CDR1 and CDR2: LNHDA, SQIVND (reference sequence). The CDR3 protein is CASRTVGYGYTF. The CDR3 bases are TGTGCCAGTAGGACAGTTGGCTATGGCTACACCTTC.